One sample yielded the 29 T cell receptor beta chains listed below, sequenced in a study of T cell responses to AZD1222 COVID-19 vaccine (dated by TCRdb to about 2021). Libraries were constructed by the immunoSEQ multiplex PCR assay. TCRdb limited this immuneACCESS table to in-frame rearrangements with V and J called. A share of clones is missing; checked studies link under half to unresolved V genes, and the rest is unexplained. The sample table shows 130,000 or so clones, and 85% to 90% are seen once. 28% of the sample lies in the top ten. Taken with the paper, the label for time point translates to: baseline before first vaccination. The starting material was peripheral blood, obtained on day 0 of AZD1222 vaccination. The source of these receptors is an adult in good health.

This clone appeared a single time. The J gene is TRBJ1-4, the V gene TRBV11-2; possibly TRBD1 for D (5 bases). CDR3 length equals 15 residues. Trimming stripped 5 bases from V and 2 bases from J, with 12 bases between. Per germline, CDR1 SGHAT and CDR2 FQNNGV. CDR3 DNA: TGTGCCAGCAGCCTCATGGGGGGTACTAATGAAAAACTGTTTTTT. It translates to CASSLMGGTNEKLFF.

J is TRBJ1-2 and V is TRBV6-6, with a possible D match to TRBD1 (6 bases). CDR1 MNHNY and CDR2 SVGAGI come from the germline V gene (reference sequence). The CDR3 runs 13 residues. Trimming removed 2 bases at V and 5 bases at J, with 9 bases between. The CDR3 sequence is CASSYQGQYGYTF. CDR3 nucleotide sequence: TGTGCCAGCAGTTACCAGGGGCAATATGGCTACACCTTC.

V is TRBV9 and J is TRBJ2-4; TRBD1 is a possible D gene (5 bases). V shed 0 bases and J shed 6 bases, with 13 bases lying between them. The CDR3 is made up of 15 amino acids. Germline values: CDR1 SGDLS, CDR2 YYNGEE. CDR3 residues: CASSVGSRVPNIQYF. CDR3 DNA sequence: TGTGCCAGCAGCGTAGGGAGCAGGGTACCAAACATTCAGTACTTC.

V usage is TRBV3-1 (or the pseudogene TRBV3-2) and J usage is TRBJ1-1, with D uncertain. The V end lost 1 base, the J end lost 1 base, and 13 bases lay between the germline ends. The CDR3 loop spans 16 amino acids. CDR1 LGHDT and CDR2 YNNKEL come from the germline V gene (reference sequence). The CDR3 region is CASSQGAQVKNTEAFF. CDR3 nucleotide sequence: TGTGCCAGCAGCCAAGGGGCCCAAGTTAAGAACACTGAAGCTTTCTTT.

In this sample, this clone turned up a few times. The chain employs TRBV7-9 and TRBJ2-2, with D uncertain. CDR1 SEHNR and CDR2 FQNEAQ come from the germline V gene (reference sequence). The V and J ends lost 6 bases and 1 base respectively, with 15 bases between them. The CDR3 runs to 16 residues. CDR3 sequence: CASSPPDPLNTGELFF. The CDR3 region has the DNA TGTGCCAGCAGTCCCCCGGACCCGCTGAACACCGGGGAGCTGTTTTTT.

As DNA, the CDR3 is TGTGCCAGCAGCTTAGACGGCGGCTACACCTTC. It yields the protein CASSLDGGYTF. The chain couples TRBV5-4 to TRBJ1-2, with D hard to call. This CDR3 has 11 residues. Germline CDR1 and CDR2: SGHNT and YYREEE (reference sequence). With 2 bases removed from V and 8 bases from J, the gap between germline ends came to 7 bases.

J is TRBJ1-4 and V is TRBV5-5; D remains ambiguous. The V gene's germline CDR1 is SGHKS and CDR2 YYEKEE (reference sequence). V lost 3 bases, J lost 3 bases, and 6 bases lay in between. The CDR3 sequence is 13 residues long. The DNA of the CDR3 is TGTGCCAGCAGCTGGGCCCCTAATGAAAAACTGTTTTTT. Translated: CASSWAPNEKLFF.

The V gene is TRBV4-2, the J gene TRBJ1-2; 7 bases match TRBD1. After removal of 0 bases from V and 8 bases from J, the junction contained 15 bases not matched to a gene. The CDR3 spans 17 residues. Germline V gene data show CDR1 as LGHNA and CDR2 as YNFKEQ. The DNA of the CDR3 is TGTGCCAGCAGCCAAGACCAAGGGGGCAGGGTGAAAAGGGGCTACACCTTC. Its translation: CASSQDQGGRVKRGYTF.

The chain joins TRBV5-4 to TRBJ1-1; D gene uncertain. The length of the CDR3 is 14 residues. CDR1 SGHNT and CDR2 YYREEE come from the germline V gene (reference sequence). Trimming removed 6 bases at V and 3 bases at J, with 15 bases between. The CDR3 DNA follows: TGTGCCAGCACCTCCCTCCCCGGGGACACTGAAGCTTTCTTT. Its protein is CASTSLPGDTEAFF.

In regard to this clone: The same CDR3 is also encoded by other DNA sequences in this sample. The genes are TRBV6-5 and TRBJ1-5, with D unresolved. V lost 5 bases to trimming and J lost 0 bases, with 5 bases between them. This CDR3 is 13 amino acids long. Germline V CDR1 and CDR2: MNHEY, SVGAGI. This CDR3 is CASSINSNQPQHF. CDR3 in DNA: TGTGCCAGCAGTATTAATAGCAATCAGCCCCAGCATTTT.

The CDR3 sequence is CASSFEGTRENIQYF. CDR3 DNA: TGCGCCAGCAGCTTCGAGGGGACACGGGAAAACATTCAGTACTTC. The rearrangement uses TRBV5-1 and TRBJ2-4; a weak D match, TRBD1 (6 bases). The CDR3 spans 15 residues. Germline-derived CDR1 and CDR2 are SGHRS and YFSETQ. Trimming took off 2 bases at V and 5 bases at J, with 14 bases between the two ends.

V gene TRBV2 combines with J gene TRBJ1-5; no firm D call. The CDR3 is 13 residues long. Germline V gene lookup returns CDR1 SNHLY and CDR2 FYNNEI. V gave up 3 bases and J gave up 6 bases, with 9 bases separating them. CDR3 nucleotides: TGTGCCAGCAGTGATCGTTTTTCTCAGCCCCAGCATTTT. Its translation: CASSDRFSQPQHF.

This chain connects TRBV5-1 to TRBJ1-5; a weak D match, TRBD1 (5 bases). Germline V lookup: CDR1 SGHRS, CDR2 YFSETQ. The CDR3 loop spans 15 amino acids. V was cut by 0 bases and J by 1 base, with 8 bases left in between. CDR3 nucleotide sequence: TGCGCCAGCAGCTTGGTGGGGGACAGCAATCAGCCCCAGCATTTT. Amino acid sequence: CASSLVGDSNQPQHF.

The chain links TRBV5-4 to TRBJ1-2, with TRBD1 matching 10 bases. This CDR3 region has 15 residues. The germline CDR1 and CDR2 sequences are SGHNT and YYREEE (reference sequence). The ends lost 0 bases at V and 4 bases at J; junction bases unmatched: 3. The CDR3 sequence: CASSLDRTGGYGYTF. Here the CDR3 DNA reads TGTGCCAGCAGCTTGGATAGGACAGGGGGCTATGGCTACACCTTC.

This clone was recorded a few times. V usage is TRBV27 and J usage is TRBJ1-2; the D gene is possibly TRBD1 (5 bases). This CDR3 has 13 residues. CDR1 is MNHEY, CDR2 SMNVEV, per germline (reference sequence). V was shortened by 5 bases and J by 5 bases, with 12 bases between the two germline ends. CDR3 sequence: CASSLTRGYGYTF. The CDR3 DNA sequence: TGTGCCAGCAGTCTAACCCGGGGGTATGGCTACACCTTC.

The rearrangement links TRBV28 to TRBJ1-5; no firm D call. V lost 3 bases and J 2 bases, leaving 11 bases between the germline ends. The germline CDR1 and CDR2 sequences are MDHEN and SYDVKM. The CDR3 spans 15 residues. CDR3 sequence reads: CASSFGYGGNQPQHF. DNA for the CDR3: TGTGCCAGCAGTTTCGGGTACGGGGGCAATCAGCCCCAGCATTTT.

The chain employs TRBV5-5 and TRBJ1-2; 7 bases map to TRBD1. The CDR3 spans 13 residues. The junction had 8 bases not matched to a gene; V was cut back by 4 bases and J by 8 bases. Germline V gene data show CDR1 as SGHKS and CDR2 as YYEKEE (reference sequence). The CDR3 DNA sequence: TGTGCCAGCAGCGCCGGTGCAGGGGGAGGCTACACCTTC. Translation: CASSAGAGGGYTF. The full variable domain, completed using reference TRBV5-5 and TRBJ1-2, is DAGVTQSPTHLIKTRGQQVTLRCSPISGHKSVSWYQQVLGQGPQFIFQYYEKEERGRGNFPDRFSARQFPNYSSELNVNALLLGDSALYLCASSAGAGGGYTFGSGTRLTVV.

This chain uses TRBV5-6 with TRBJ2-7; tentatively, D is TRBD1 (5 bases). V was shortened by 2 bases and J by 1 base, with 7 bases between the two germline ends. CDR3 length: 13 residues. Germline values: CDR1 SGHDT, CDR2 YYEEEE. As DNA, the CDR3 is TGTGCCAGCAGCTTCAGGGAATCCTACGAGCAGTACTTC. Protein: CASSFRESYEQYF.

This chain links TRBV29-1 with TRBJ2-7; 7 nucleotides align to TRBD2. This CDR3 comprises 16 residues. In germline, CDR1 is SQVTM, CDR2 ANQGSEA. Germline trimming cut 1 base from V and 3 bases from J; bases unmatched to any gene: 12. The CDR3 bases are TGCAGCGTTGAAGTGTGGTGGGCTAGCGGTCGCTACGAGCAGTACTTC. It specifies CSVEVWWASGRYEQYF.

This sequence joins TRBV11-3 and TRBJ2-1; D is unclear. The V and J ends lost 1 base and 5 bases respectively, with 12 bases between them. Germline CDR1 reads SGHNT; CDR2 reads YENEEA. The CDR3 is 15 residues long. The CDR3 spells CASSLASNAHNEQFF. CDR3 coding DNA: TGTGCCAGCAGCTTAGCTTCGAACGCCCACAATGAGCAGTTCTTC. Variable domain in full (rest from reference TRBV11-3 and TRBJ2-1): EAGVVQSPRYKIIEKKQPVAFWCNPISGHNTLYWYLQNLGQGPELLIRYENEEAVDDSQLPKDRFSAERLKGVDSTLKIQPAELGDSAVYLCASSLASNAHNEQFFGPGTRLTVL.

CDR3: CASSLGRTARLEYGYTF. The CDR3 region has the DNA TGTGCCAGCAGCTTAGGGCGTACGGCCCGGTTAGAATATGGCTACACCTTC. The rearrangement joins TRBV13 to TRBJ1-2; D not certain. CDR1 PRHDT and CDR2 FYEKMQ come from the germline V gene (reference sequence). The CDR3 consists of 17 residues. The V gene lost 0 bases and the J gene lost 5 bases, with 19 bases spanning the gap.

The chain carries TRBV6-1 and TRBJ2-7; D is unclear. CDR1 MNHNS and CDR2 SASEGT come from the germline V gene. The CDR3 sequence is 13 residues long. With 1 base removed from V and 7 bases from J, the gap between germline ends came to 11 bases. The CDR3 region has the DNA TGTGCCAGCAGTGAAGGTAACCGTCGGGAGCAGTACTTC. It is translated as CASSEGNRREQYF.

This clone was seen a single time. The chain joins TRBV5-1 to TRBJ2-1; D is perhaps TRBD2 (7 bases). V shed 0 bases and J shed 6 bases, with 10 bases lying between them. Per germline, CDR1 SGHRS and CDR2 YFSETQ. CDR3 length: 14 amino acids. CDR3 sequence (DNA): TGCGCCAGCAGCTTGGTGGGGGGGCCCAATGAGCAGTTCTTC. This gives the protein CASSLVGGPNEQFF.

The rearrangement links TRBV2 to TRBJ2-2, with D unclear. The CDR3 loop spans 13 amino acids. Germline V gene data show CDR1 as SNHLY and CDR2 as FYNNEI. Trimming pared 4 bases from V and 1 base from J, leaving 4 bases between. The CDR3 nucleotides read TGTGCCAGCAGTGTAGGGAACACCGGGGAGCTGTTTTTT. Its translation: CASSVGNTGELFF.

This clone was picked up one time. This CDR3 is CASSSPRGGHGYTF. DNA for the CDR3: TGTGCCAGCAGTTCGCCGCGTGGAGGCCATGGCTACACCTTC. The chain couples TRBV27 to TRBJ1-2; D remains ambiguous. Germline assignment: CDR1 MNHEY and CDR2 SMNVEV (reference sequence). V lost 4 bases and J 6 bases, leaving 15 bases between the germline ends. The CDR3 covers 14 residues.

J is TRBJ1-1 and V is TRBV15; 8 nucleotides match TRBD1. Looked up from germline, CDR1 is LNHNV and CDR2 is YYDKDF (reference sequence). The V gene end was trimmed by 3 bases and the J gene end by 10 bases; junction bases not matched to a gene: 7. The CDR3 loop spans 13 amino acids. The CDR3 bases are TGTGCCACCAGCAGGAACGGACAGGGTGCAGCTTTCTTT. This encodes CATSRNGQGAAFF. Using reference TRBV15 and TRBJ1-1 for the parts outside the CDR3, the full variable domain is DAMVIQNPRYQVTQFGKPVTLSCSQTLNHNVMYWYQQKSSQAPKLLFHYYDKDFNNEADTPDNFQSRRPNTSFCFLDIRSPGLGDTAMYLCATSRNGQGAAFFGQGTRLTVV.

This clone appeared a few times. The chain combines TRBV7-9 with TRBJ2-2; 8 bases align to TRBD2. Germline assignment: CDR1 SEHNR and CDR2 FQNEAQ (reference sequence). CDR3 length equals 16 residues. V lost 5 bases to trimming and J lost 4 bases; unmatched junction nucleotides: 9. The CDR3 DNA reads as TGTGCCAGCAGCCAACAAGCGGGAGTGAGCACCGGGGAGCTGTTTTTT. The encoded protein is CASSQQAGVSTGELFF.

A remark on this clone: A junction end diverges from the germline sequence, so it may reflect a read error. The chain combines TRBV2 with TRBJ1-2, with a possible D match to TRBD1 (6 bases). CDR1 SNHLY and CDR2 FYNNEI come from the germline V gene. The CDR3 runs 13 residues. The CDR3, as DNA: TGTGCCGGCAGCGTGGCAGGGGCCTATGGCTACACCTTC. Protein: CAGSVAGAYGYTF.

The chain joins TRBV18 to TRBJ2-7; D is undetermined. The CDR3 is made up of 15 amino acids. V dropped 4 bases and J dropped 2 bases, with 15 bases sitting between them. Germline V CDR1 and CDR2: KGHSH, LQKENI. The CDR3 reads CASSLHVASAYEQYF. The CDR3 nucleotides are TGTGCCAGCTCACTACATGTAGCTTCTGCCTACGAGCAGTACTTC.